This TCR beta chain was observed in a study of blood T cell repertoires in COVID-19. About the study: Samples came from the United States, Italy and Spain, spanning acute and convalescent COVID-19.

This clone showed up just once. Original handling: Estimated nucleated cell counts came from reference gene primer amplification. Here immunoSEQ multiplex PCR was the method, and the copy in TCRdb shows in-frame clones only, minus some. That table gives V, J and clone size, and the DNA gave D and trimming. The table has 90,000 to 120,000 clones, roughly nine tenths seen once; the top ten hold 4.5% to 6%. The CDR3 loop spans 13 amino acids. V lost 2 bases to trimming and J lost 14 bases, with 16 bases between them. CDR1 MNHEY and CDR2 SVGAGI come from the germline V gene. The sequence was collected from a man aged 35 to 55 with active or convalescent COVID-19. The chain employs TRBV6-5 and TRBJ2-1; a possible D gene is TRBD2 (5 bases). The sequenced sample was peripheral blood. CDR3 sequence: CASSYKGQREEFF. The CDR3 DNA sequence: TGTGCCAGCAGTTACAAGGGCCAGAGGGAAGAGTTCTTC.